Below are 8 T cell receptor beta chains sequenced from a single sample in a study of T cells and Merkel cell carcinoma outcomes. Profiled with immunoSEQ multiplex PCR; TCRdb holds only in-frame clones, not every one. The table records 6,500 to 7,500 clones, 80% to 95% of them present only once. Sample: tumor tissue from Merkel cell carcinoma. Receptor source: a human donor with Merkel cell carcinoma.

The sample holds one count of this clone. The J gene is TRBJ1-2, the V gene TRBV6-5; D perhaps matches TRBD1 (5 bases). The V end lost 7 bases, the J end lost 4 bases, and 16 bases lay between the germline ends. From germline, CDR1 is MNHEY and CDR2 SVGAGI. This CDR3 contains 14 residues. The CDR3 nucleotides read TGTGCCAGCACTTATGGTGGGCAGGGCTATGGCTACACCTTC. As protein: CASTYGGQGYGYTF.

This chain connects TRBV5-6 to TRBJ1-1, with D hard to call. Looked up from germline, CDR1 is SGHDT and CDR2 is YYEEEE. The length of the CDR3 is 13 residues. The germline V and J ends were trimmed by 4 bases and 1 base, with 8 bases remaining between them. The CDR3 protein is CASSLQRNTEAFF. The CDR3 DNA is TGTGCCAGCAGCCTACAGAGGAACACTGAAGCTTTCTTT.

The genes are TRBV30 and TRBJ1-5; TRBD1 is a possible D gene (5 bases). The V and J ends lost 2 bases and 3 bases respectively, with 8 bases between them. The CDR3 is made up of 13 amino acids. Germline CDR1 and CDR2: GTSNPN and SVGIG (reference sequence). CDR3 amino acids: CAWSRQHNQPQHF. CDR3 nucleotide sequence: TGTGCCTGGAGTAGACAGCACAATCAGCCCCAGCATTTT.

This clone was counted between two and nine times. The V and J genes are TRBV6-6 and TRBJ2-7; D possibly corresponds to TRBD1 (5 bases). This CDR3 has 13 amino acids. V was trimmed by 2 bases and J by 6 bases, leaving 11 bases between them. CDR1 MNHNY and CDR2 SVGAGI come from the germline V gene (reference sequence). The CDR3 DNA reads TGTGCCAGCAGTTACGCAGGGTTGGTCGAGCAGTACTTC. Its translation is CASSYAGLVEQYF.

This clone turned up a few times. The chain links TRBV9 to TRBJ2-2; 8 positions match TRBD1. CDR1 is SGDLS, CDR2 YYNGEE, per germline. With V trimmed by 2 bases and J by 5 bases, 5 bases remained unmatched. The CDR3 extends over 15 amino acids. CDR3 loop: CASSVGQGRTGELFF. The CDR3 bases are TGTGCCAGCAGCGTTGGACAGGGCCGAACCGGGGAGCTGTTTTTT.

The chain uses TRBV2 and TRBJ1-1, with 8 bases fitting TRBD1. Looked up from germline, CDR1 is SNHLY and CDR2 is FYNNEI. The CDR3 runs 12 residues. The V gene end was trimmed by 8 bases and the J gene end by 13 bases; junction bases not matched to a gene: 12. CDR3 in amino acids: CASDRLGTGLFF. Here the CDR3 DNA reads TGTGCCAGCGACAGACTCGGGACAGGACTTTTCTTT.

This chain joins TRBV5-1 and TRBJ2-7; 7 bases align to TRBD1. Germline CDR1 SGHRS, CDR2 YFSETQ. The CDR3 is made up of 14 amino acids. J was trimmed by 3 bases and V by 0 bases; bases with no gene match: 3. This chain's CDR3 is CASSLGGQNYEQYV. The DNA for the CDR3 is TGCGCCAGCAGCTTGGGGGGACAGAACTACGAGCAGTACGTC.

The CDR3 reads CAISGQGWRKDEQYF. The CDR3 DNA reads as TGTGCAATCTCAGGACAGGGCTGGCGTAAGGACGAGCAGTACTTC. The V and J genes are TRBV7-9 and TRBJ2-7; TRBD1 matches 8 bases. This CDR3 region has 15 residues. CDR1 SEHNR and CDR2 FQNEAQ come from the germline V gene (reference sequence).